These 18 T cell receptor beta chains were sequenced from one sample in a study of blood T cell repertoires in COVID-19. Generated by immunoSEQ multiplex PCR, the TCRdb table keeps only in-frame clones and is missing some. The profile shows 200,000 to 300,000 clones, around nine tenths of them singletons. The sample comprised peripheral blood. Every receptor here comes from a man between 35 and 55 years old who had recovered from COVID-19.

V usage is TRBV18 and J usage is TRBJ1-5, with D unresolved. V gave up 2 bases and J gave up 2 bases, with 13 bases separating them. The germline V gene has CDR1 KGHSH and CDR2 LQKENI. The CDR3 spans 16 residues. CDR3 DNA: TGTGCCAGCTCACCAGGAGGGTTTGAGGGCAATCAGCCCCAGCATTTT. Its translation: CASSPGGFEGNQPQHF.

The rearrangement joins TRBV7-3 to TRBJ2-7, with 7 bases identical to TRBD2. There are 14 residues in the CDR3. Germline lookup yields CDR1 SGHTA and CDR2 FQGTGA. The ends lost 5 bases at V and 3 bases at J; junction bases unmatched: 7. CDR3 sequence reads: CASSLLSGGYEQYF. CDR3 DNA sequence: TGTGCCAGCAGCCTCCTTTCGGGAGGCTACGAGCAGTACTTC.

V usage is TRBV6-5 and J usage is TRBJ1-5; 8 nucleotides line up with TRBD1. J lost 5 bases, V lost 7 bases, and 7 bases had no gene match. This CDR3 contains 14 residues. The germline V gene encodes CDR1 MNHEY and CDR2 SVGAGI. CDR3 in DNA: TGTGCCAGCATCAGGACAGGGCTGGATCAGCCCCAGCATTTT. Amino acids: CASIRTGLDQPQHF.

The rearrangement joins TRBV5-6 to TRBJ1-1; 9 nucleotides line up with TRBD1. Germline values: CDR1 SGHDT, CDR2 YYEEEE. The CDR3 extends over 14 amino acids. The J segment lost 4 bases and the V segment lost 2 bases, leaving 3 bases of the junction unmatched. CDR3 coding DNA: TGTGCCAGCAGCTTTGGGACAGGGTTCACTGAAGCTTTCTTT. Encoded protein: CASSFGTGFTEAFF. Full variable domain (remainder filled in from reference TRBV5-6 and TRBJ1-1): DAGVTQSPTHLIKTRGQQVTLRCSPKSGHDTVSWYQQALGQGPQFIFQYYEEEERQRGNFPDRFSGHQFPNYSSELNVNALLLGDSALYLCASSFGTGFTEAFFGQGTRLTVV.

The rearrangement links TRBV7-9 to TRBJ2-1; TRBD2 aligns across 10 bases. Germline V gene sequence: CDR1 SEHNR, CDR2 FQNEAQ (reference sequence). Losses at the gene ends were 2 bases for V and 0 bases for J; bases not matched to a gene: 10. The CDR3 runs 19 residues. In nucleotides, the CDR3 is TGTGCCAGCAGCTTACCCGTAACTAGCGGGGTCAGCTCCTACAATGAGCAGTTCTTC. Amino acid sequence: CASSLPVTSGVSSYNEQFF.

The chain uses TRBV5-4 and TRBJ2-7, with a tentative D call TRBD1 (5 bases). The CDR3 is 14 residues long. Trimming removed 5 bases at V and 0 bases at J, with 12 bases between. Germline loops: CDR1 SGHNT, CDR2 YYREEE (reference sequence). CDR3 protein: CASSRPDTSYEQYF. The DNA of the CDR3 is TGTGCCAGCAGTAGGCCGGACACCTCCTACGAGCAGTACTTC.

CDR3 bases: TGTGCCATCAGTCCACTAGCGGGGGGGCAGAATGAGCAGTTCTTC. Translated: CAISPLAGGQNEQFF. The chain joins TRBV10-3 to TRBJ2-1; 13 positions agree with TRBD2. V lost 5 bases to trimming and J lost 7 bases; unmatched junction nucleotides: 5. The CDR3 is 15 amino acids. CDR1 and CDR2 from the germline V gene are ENHRY and SYGVKD.

The rearrangement uses TRBV4-1 and TRBJ1-6; weak D call: TRBD1 (5 bases). Germline values: CDR1 MGHRA, CDR2 YSYEKL. This CDR3 has 15 amino acids. The V end was cut by 5 bases, the J end by 8 bases, with 16 bases between. This chain's CDR3 is CASSISYRPDSPLHF. The CDR3, as DNA: TGCGCCAGCAGCATAAGCTACAGGCCGGATTCACCCCTCCACTTT.

This sequence joins TRBV12-3 or TRBV12-4 and TRBJ1-1, with D unclear. The CDR3 runs to 13 residues. Trimming cost V 5 bases and J 4 bases, with 11 bases left between them. The CDR3 DNA follows: TGTGCCAGCAGTCAGCGAATGACCACTGAAGCTTTCTTT. This translates into CASSQRMTTEAFF.

The rearrangement joins TRBV6-5 to TRBJ1-2; 7 positions agree with TRBD1. CDR1 MNHEY and CDR2 SVGAGI come from the germline V gene. The CDR3 extends over 14 amino acids. With 2 bases clipped from V and 7 bases from J, the junction kept 7 bases outside the gene matches. This CDR3 reads CASSYDTGAVGYTF. CDR3 in DNA: TGTGCCAGCAGTTACGATACAGGGGCAGTTGGCTACACCTTC.

The chain uses TRBV7-8 and TRBJ2-3; 14 bases line up with TRBD2. V gave up 4 bases and J gave up 5 bases; unmatched junction bases: 11. The CDR3 length is 18 residues. Germline V gives CDR1 SGHVS, CDR2 FQNEAQ. CDR3 bases: TGTGCCAGCAGCTCTCCTCTAGGACTAGCGGGAGGTGGAGATACGCAGTATTTT. Its translation is CASSSPLGLAGGGDTQYF.

This chain links TRBV19 with TRBJ1-2, with 8 nucleotides matching TRBD1. Trimming cost V 7 bases and J 8 bases; bases outside gene matches: 9. This CDR3 has 13 residues. CDR1 is LNHDA, CDR2 SQIVND, per germline (reference sequence). The CDR3 sequence: CASTPDRATGYTF. The CDR3 DNA reads as TGTGCCAGTACCCCGGACAGGGCTACCGGCTACACCTTC.

This sequence joins TRBV6-1 and TRBJ2-7, with 12 bases identical to TRBD2. The length of the CDR3 is 18 residues. From germline, CDR1 is MNHNS and CDR2 SASEGT. The J segment lost 0 bases and the V segment lost 3 bases, leaving 9 bases of the junction unmatched. The CDR3 loop is CASSDKGLAGLSSYEQYF. The CDR3 DNA follows: TGTGCCAGCAGTGATAAGGGACTAGCGGGTTTAAGCTCCTACGAGCAGTACTTC.

V and J are TRBV3-1 (or the pseudogene TRBV3-2) and TRBJ2-5; 9 nucleotides agree with TRBD2. The CDR3 sequence is 16 residues long. J lost 4 bases, V lost 1 base, and 7 bases had no gene match. Germline loops: CDR1 LGHDT, CDR2 YNNKEL (reference sequence). CDR3 sequence (DNA): TGTGCCAGCAGCCAAGGCGGGGGGGCCTGGGGAGAGACCCAGTACTTC. Translation: CASSQGGGAWGETQYF.

This chain uses TRBV19 with TRBJ2-7; 8 bases fit TRBD1. The V and J ends lost 3 bases and 2 bases, in that order; junction bases with no gene match: 9. The germline V gene encodes CDR1 LNHDA and CDR2 SQIVND (reference sequence). This CDR3 contains 16 residues. This chain's CDR3 is CASSIGSGTGTYEQYF. The CDR3 nucleotides are TGTGCCAGTAGTATTGGATCCGGGACAGGAACCTACGAGCAGTACTTC.

The chain joins TRBV6-6 to TRBJ1-3, with 8 bases aligning to TRBD1. Germline CDR1 MNHNY, CDR2 SVGAGI (reference sequence). The CDR3 loop spans 16 amino acids. With V trimmed by 2 bases and J by 4 bases, 7 bases remained unmatched. The CDR3 loop reads CASSYTWTGLGNTIYF. The CDR3, as DNA: TGTGCCAGCAGTTACACCTGGACAGGGTTGGGAAACACCATATATTTT.

This clone has only one observation. The rearrangement links TRBV7-9 to TRBJ2-5; no firm D call. The CDR3 spans 15 residues. V was cut by 0 bases and J by 2 bases, with 10 bases left in between. The germline gives CDR1 SEHNR, CDR2 FQNEAQ (reference sequence). CDR3 coding DNA: TGTGCCAGCAGCTTAGCGATTGGCGGACAAGAGACCCAGTACTTC. Protein: CASSLAIGGQETQYF. The entire variable domain, with the rest obtained from reference TRBV7-9 and TRBJ2-5, is as follows: DTGVSQNPRHKITKRGQNVTFRCDPISEHNRLYWYRQTLGQGPEFLTYFQNEAQLEKSRLLSDRFSAERPKGSFSTLEIQRTEQGDSAMYLCASSLAIGGQETQYFGPGTRLLVL.

This chain joins TRBV18 and TRBJ1-1, with 7 bases lining up with TRBD1. V lost 3 bases to trimming and J lost 3 bases; unmatched junction nucleotides: 7. Germline V gene lookup returns CDR1 KGHSH and CDR2 LQKENI. The CDR3 is made up of 15 amino acids. DNA of the CDR3: TGTGCCAGCTCACCCAGGGGGGCCGTCGACACTGAAGCTTTCTTT. Protein: CASSPRGAVDTEAFF.